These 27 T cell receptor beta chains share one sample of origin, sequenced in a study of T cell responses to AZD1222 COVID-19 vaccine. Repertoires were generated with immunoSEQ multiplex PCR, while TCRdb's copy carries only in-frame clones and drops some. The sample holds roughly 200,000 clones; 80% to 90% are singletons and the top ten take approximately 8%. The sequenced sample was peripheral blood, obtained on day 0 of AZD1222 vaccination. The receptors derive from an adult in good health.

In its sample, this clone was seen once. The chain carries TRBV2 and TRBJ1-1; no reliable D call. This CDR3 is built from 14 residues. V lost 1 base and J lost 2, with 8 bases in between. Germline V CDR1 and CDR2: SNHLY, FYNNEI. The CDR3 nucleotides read TGTGCCAGCAGTGAAGAGGCAGCCAACACTGAAGCTTTCTTT. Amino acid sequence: CASSEEAANTEAFF.

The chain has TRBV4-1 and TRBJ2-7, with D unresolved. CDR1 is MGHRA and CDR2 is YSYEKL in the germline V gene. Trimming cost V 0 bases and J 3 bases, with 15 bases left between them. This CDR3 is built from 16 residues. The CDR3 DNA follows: TGCGCCAGCAGCCAAGAGCCCCCTGGTTGGGACTACGAGCAGTACTTC. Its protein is CASSQEPPGWDYEQYF.

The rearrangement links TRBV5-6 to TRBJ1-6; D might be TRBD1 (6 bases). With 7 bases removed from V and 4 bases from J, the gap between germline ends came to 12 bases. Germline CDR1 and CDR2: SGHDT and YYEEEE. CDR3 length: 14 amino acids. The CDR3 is CASGPGAYNSPLHF. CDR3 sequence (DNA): TGTGCCAGCGGACCAGGGGCGTATAATTCACCCCTCCACTTT.

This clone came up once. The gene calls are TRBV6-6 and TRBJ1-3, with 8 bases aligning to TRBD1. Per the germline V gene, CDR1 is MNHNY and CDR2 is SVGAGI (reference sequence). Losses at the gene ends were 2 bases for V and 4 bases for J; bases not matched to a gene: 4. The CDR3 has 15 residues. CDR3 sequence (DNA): TGTGCCAGCAGTTACGTAGCAGGGGGCGGAAACACCATATATTTT. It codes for CASSYVAGGGNTIYF.

The CDR3 sequence is CASSQATAGEQYF. The CDR3 DNA is TGTGCCAGCAGCCAAGCAACAGCGGGGGAGCAGTACTTC. The chain combines TRBV3-1 (or the pseudogene TRBV3-2) with TRBJ2-7; the match to TRBD2 covers 7 bases. The CDR3 extends over 13 amino acids. J was trimmed by 7 bases and V by 1 base; bases with no gene match: 4. CDR1 and CDR2 (germline): LGHDT, YNNKEL (reference sequence).

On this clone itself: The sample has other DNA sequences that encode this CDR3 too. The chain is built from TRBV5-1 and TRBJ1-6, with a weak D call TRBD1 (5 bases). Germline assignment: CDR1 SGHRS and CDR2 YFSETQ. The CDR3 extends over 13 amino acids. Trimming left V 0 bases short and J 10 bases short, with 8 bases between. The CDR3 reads CASSLAGRSPLHF. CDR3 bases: TGCGCCAGCAGCTTGGCAGGGAGGTCACCCCTCCACTTT.

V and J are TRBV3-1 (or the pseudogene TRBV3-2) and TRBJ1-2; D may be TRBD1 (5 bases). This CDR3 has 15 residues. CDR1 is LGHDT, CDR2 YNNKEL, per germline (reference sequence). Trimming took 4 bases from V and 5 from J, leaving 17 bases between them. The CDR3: CASSPAGGGGYGYTF. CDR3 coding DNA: TGTGCCAGCAGCCCGGCCGGGGGTGGAGGGTATGGCTACACCTTC.

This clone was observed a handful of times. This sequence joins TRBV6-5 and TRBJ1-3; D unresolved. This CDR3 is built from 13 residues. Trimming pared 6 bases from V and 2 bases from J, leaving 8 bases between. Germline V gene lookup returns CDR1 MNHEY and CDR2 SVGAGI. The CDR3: CASRQHPGNTIYF. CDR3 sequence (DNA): TGTGCCAGCAGACAACACCCTGGAAACACCATATATTTT.

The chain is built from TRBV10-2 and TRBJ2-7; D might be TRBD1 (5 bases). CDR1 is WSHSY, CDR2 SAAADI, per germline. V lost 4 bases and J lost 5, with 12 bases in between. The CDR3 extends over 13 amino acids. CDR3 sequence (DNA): TGCGCCAGCAGTGGTTGGGGCTGGGACGAGCAGTACTTC. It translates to CASSGWGWDEQYF.

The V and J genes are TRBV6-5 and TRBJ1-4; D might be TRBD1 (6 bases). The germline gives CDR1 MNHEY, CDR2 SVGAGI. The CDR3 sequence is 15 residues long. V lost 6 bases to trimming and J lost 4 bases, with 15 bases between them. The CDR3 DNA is TGTGCCAGCAGCTCCGGAGAAGGGGGTAATGAAAAACTGTTTTTT. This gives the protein CASSSGEGGNEKLFF.

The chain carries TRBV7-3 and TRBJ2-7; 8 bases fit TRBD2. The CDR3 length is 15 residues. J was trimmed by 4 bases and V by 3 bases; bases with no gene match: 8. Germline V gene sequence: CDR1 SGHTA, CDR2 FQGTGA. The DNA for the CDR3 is TGTGCCAGCAGCTTGACGCGGGGGGCCGCTTACGAGCAGTACTTC. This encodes CASSLTRGAAYEQYF.

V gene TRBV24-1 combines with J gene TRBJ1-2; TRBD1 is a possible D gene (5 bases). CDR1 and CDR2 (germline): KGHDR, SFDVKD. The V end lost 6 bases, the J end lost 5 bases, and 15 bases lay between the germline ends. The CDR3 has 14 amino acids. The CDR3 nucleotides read TGTGCCACCAGTAAAGGGGAGGACCTTTATGGCTACACCTTC. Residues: CATSKGEDLYGYTF.

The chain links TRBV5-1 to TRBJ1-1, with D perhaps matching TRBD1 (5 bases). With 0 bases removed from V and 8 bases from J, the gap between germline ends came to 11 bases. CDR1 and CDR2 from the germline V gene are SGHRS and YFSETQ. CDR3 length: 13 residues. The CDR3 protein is CASSLEGSGEAFF. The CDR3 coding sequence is TGCGCCAGCAGCTTGGAGGGGTCAGGGGAAGCTTTCTTT.

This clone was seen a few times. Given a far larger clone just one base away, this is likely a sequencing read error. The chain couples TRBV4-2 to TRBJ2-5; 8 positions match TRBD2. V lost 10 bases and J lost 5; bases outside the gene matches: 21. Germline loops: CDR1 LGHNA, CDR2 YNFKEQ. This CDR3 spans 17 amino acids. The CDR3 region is CATTLGGGGPAWETQYF. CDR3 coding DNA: TGTGCCACCACTTTGGGGGGCGGGGGGCCGGCATGGGAGACCCAGTACTTC.

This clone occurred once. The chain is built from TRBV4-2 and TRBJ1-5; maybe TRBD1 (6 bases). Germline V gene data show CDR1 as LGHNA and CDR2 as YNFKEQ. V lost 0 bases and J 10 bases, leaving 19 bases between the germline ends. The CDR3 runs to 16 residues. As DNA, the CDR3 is TGTGCCAGCAGCCAAGAAGGGGGTCCGGACAATGAACCCCAGCATTTT. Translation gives CASSQEGGPDNEPQHF.

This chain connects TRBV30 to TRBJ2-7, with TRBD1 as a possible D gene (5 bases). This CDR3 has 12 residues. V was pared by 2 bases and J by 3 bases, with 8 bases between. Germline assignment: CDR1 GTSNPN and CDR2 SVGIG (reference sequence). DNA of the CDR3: TGTGCCTGGAGTCAGGGAAGCTACGAGCAGTACTTC. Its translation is CAWSQGSYEQYF.

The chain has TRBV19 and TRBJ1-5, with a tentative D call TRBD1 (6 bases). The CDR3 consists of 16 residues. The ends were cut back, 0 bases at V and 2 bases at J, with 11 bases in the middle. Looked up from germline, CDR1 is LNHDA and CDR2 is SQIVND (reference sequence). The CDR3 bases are TGTGCCAGTAGTATAGAAGGCAGGGGAGGCAATCAGCCCCAGCATTTT. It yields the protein CASSIEGRGGNQPQHF.

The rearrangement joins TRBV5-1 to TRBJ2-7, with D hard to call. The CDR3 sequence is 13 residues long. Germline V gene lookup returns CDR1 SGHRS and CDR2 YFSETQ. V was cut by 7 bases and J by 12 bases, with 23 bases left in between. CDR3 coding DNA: TGCGCCAGCCGGGCGGACCTTGGTGGGATTGGGTACTTC. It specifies CASRADLGGIGYF.

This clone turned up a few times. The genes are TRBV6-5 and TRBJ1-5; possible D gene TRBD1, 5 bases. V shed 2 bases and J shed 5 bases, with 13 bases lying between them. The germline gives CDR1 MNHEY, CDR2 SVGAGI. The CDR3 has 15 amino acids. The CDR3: CASSYPARGDQPQHF. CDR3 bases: TGTGCCAGCAGTTACCCCGCACGGGGGGATCAGCCCCAGCATTTT.

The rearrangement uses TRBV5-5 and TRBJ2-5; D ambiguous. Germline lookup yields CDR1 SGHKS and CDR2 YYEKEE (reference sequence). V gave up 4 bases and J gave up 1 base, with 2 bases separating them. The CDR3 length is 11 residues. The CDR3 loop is CASSVQETQYF. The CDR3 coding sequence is TGTGCCAGCAGCGTCCAAGAGACCCAGTACTTC.

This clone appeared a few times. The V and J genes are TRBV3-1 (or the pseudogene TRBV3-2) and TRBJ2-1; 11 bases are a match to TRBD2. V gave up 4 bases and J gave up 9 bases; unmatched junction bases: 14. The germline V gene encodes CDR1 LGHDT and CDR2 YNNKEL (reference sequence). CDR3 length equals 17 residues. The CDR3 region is CASSPAVGSGGASEQFF. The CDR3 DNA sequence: TGTGCCAGCAGCCCCGCGGTGGGTAGCGGGGGGGCAAGTGAGCAGTTCTTC.

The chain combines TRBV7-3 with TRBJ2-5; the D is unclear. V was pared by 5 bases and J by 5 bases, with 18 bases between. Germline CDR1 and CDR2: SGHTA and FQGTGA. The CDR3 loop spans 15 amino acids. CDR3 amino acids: CASSPGVSWWETQYF. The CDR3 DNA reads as TGTGCCAGCAGCCCGGGTGTCTCATGGTGGGAGACCCAGTACTTC.

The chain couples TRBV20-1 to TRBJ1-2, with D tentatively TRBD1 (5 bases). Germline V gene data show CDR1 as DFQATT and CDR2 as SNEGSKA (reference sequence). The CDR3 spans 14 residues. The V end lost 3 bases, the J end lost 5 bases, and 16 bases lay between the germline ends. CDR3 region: CSASSYDRFYGYTF. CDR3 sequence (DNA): TGCAGTGCTAGTTCCTACGACAGATTTTATGGCTACACCTTC.

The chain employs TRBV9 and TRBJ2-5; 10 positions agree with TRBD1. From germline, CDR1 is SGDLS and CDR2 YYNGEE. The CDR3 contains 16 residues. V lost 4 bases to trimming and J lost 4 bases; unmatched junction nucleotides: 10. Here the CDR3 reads CASSSAGTGVGETQYF. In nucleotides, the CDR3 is TGTGCCAGCAGCTCAGCCGGGACAGGGGTAGGAGAGACCCAGTACTTC.

The CDR3 DNA sequence: TGTGCCAGCACTCAACCGGGACCCCGGGGAGGAAACACCATATATTTT. Amino acids: CASTQPGPRGGNTIYF. This chain links TRBV2 with TRBJ1-3; tentatively, D is TRBD1 (5 bases). Germline lookup yields CDR1 SNHLY and CDR2 FYNNEI. The V end was cut by 7 bases, the J end by 4 bases, with 20 bases between. The CDR3 is 16 residues long.

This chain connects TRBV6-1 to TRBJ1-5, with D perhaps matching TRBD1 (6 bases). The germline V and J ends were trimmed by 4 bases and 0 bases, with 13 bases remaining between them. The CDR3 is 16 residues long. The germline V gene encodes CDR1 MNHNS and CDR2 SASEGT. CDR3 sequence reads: CASSAYRDYSNQPQHF. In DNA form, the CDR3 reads TGTGCCAGCAGTGCGTACAGGGACTATAGCAATCAGCCCCAGCATTTT.

CDR3 sequence: CASSFEGWGNTEAFF. The CDR3 coding sequence is TGTGCCAGCAGCTTTGAAGGTTGGGGGAACACTGAAGCTTTCTTT. The chain combines TRBV5-5 with TRBJ1-1; no definite D call. Germline CDR1 SGHKS, CDR2 YYEKEE (reference sequence). The CDR3 has 15 amino acids. The V gene lost 2 bases and the J gene lost 1 base, with 12 bases spanning the gap.